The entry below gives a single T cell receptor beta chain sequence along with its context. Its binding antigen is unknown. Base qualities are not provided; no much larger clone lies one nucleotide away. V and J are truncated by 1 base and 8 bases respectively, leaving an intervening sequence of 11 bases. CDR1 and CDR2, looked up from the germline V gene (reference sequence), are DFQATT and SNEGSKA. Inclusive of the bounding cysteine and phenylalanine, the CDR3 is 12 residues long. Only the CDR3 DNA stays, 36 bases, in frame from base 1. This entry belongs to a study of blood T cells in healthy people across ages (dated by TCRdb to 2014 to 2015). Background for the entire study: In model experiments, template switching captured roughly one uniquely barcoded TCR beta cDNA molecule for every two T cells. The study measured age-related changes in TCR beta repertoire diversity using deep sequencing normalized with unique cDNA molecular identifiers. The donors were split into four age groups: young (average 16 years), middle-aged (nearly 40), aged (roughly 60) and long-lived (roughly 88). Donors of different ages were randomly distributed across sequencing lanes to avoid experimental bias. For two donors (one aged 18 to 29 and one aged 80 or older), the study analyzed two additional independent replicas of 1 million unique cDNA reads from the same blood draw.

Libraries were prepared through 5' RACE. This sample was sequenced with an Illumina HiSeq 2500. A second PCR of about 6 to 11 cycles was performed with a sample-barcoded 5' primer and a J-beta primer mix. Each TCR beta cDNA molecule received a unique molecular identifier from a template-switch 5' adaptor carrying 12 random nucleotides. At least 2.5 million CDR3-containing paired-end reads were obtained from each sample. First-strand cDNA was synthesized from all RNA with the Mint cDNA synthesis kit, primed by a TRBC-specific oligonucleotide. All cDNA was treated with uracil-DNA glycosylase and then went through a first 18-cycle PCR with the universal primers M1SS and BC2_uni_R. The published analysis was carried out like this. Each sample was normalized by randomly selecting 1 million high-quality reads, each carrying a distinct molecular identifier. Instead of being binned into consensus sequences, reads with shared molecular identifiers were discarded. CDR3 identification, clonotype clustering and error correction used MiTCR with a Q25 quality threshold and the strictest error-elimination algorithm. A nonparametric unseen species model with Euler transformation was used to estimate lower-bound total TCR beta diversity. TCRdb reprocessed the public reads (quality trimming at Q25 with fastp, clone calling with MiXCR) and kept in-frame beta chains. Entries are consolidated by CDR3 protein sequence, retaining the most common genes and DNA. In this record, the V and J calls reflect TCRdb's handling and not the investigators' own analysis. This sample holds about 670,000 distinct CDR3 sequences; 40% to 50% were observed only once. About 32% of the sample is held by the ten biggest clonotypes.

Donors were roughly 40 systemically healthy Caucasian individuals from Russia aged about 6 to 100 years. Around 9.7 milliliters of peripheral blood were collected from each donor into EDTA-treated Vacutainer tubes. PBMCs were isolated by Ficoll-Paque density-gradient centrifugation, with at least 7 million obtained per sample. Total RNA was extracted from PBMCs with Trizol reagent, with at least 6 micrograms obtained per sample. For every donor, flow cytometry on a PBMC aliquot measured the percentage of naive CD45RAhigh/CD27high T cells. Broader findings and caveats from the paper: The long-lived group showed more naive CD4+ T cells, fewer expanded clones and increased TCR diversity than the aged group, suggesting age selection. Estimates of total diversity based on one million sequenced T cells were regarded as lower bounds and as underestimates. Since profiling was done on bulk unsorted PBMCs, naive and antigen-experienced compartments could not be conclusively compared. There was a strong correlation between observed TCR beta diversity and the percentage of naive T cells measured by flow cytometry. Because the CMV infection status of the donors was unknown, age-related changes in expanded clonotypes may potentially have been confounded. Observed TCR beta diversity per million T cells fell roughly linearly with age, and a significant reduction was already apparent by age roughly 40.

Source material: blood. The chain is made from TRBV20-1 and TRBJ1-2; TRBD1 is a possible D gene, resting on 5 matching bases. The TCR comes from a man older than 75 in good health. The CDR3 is CSARGRGEGYTF. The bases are TGCAGTGCTAGAGGGAGGGGTGAGGGCTACACCTTC.